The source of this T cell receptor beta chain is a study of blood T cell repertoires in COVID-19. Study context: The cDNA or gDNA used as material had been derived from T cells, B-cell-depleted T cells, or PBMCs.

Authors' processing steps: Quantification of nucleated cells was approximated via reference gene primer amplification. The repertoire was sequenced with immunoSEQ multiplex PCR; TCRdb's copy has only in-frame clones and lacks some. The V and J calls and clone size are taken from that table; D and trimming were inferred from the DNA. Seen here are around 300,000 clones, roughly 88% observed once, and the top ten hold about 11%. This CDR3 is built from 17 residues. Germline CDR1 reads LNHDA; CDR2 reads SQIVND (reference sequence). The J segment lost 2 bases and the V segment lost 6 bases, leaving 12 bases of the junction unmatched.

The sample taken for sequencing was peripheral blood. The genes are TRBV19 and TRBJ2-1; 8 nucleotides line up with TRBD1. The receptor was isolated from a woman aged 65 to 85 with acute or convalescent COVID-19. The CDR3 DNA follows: TGTGCCAGTAGAAATAGGACAGGGAGATTACCCTACAATGAGCAGTTCTTC. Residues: CASRNRTGRLPYNEQFF.